Shown below are 16 T cell receptor beta chains from a single sample sequenced in a study of T cell changes during pregnancy in multiple sclerosis. Some clones are missing from TCRdb's copy, which holds only in-frame ones; the method was immunoSEQ multiplex PCR. The sample records about 70,000 clones, 92% being singletons. Sample: CD8+ T cells from peripheral blood mononuclear cells, taken in the third trimester of pregnancy. The receptors stem from a female donor in good health, enrolled as a control in a pregnancy study.

The chain links TRBV11-2 to TRBJ2-7; possibly TRBD2 for D (6 bases). The germline CDR1 and CDR2 sequences are SGHAT and FQNNGV. The CDR3 runs 16 residues. The germline V and J ends were trimmed by 0 bases and 2 bases, with 14 bases remaining between them. The CDR3 bases are TGTGCCAGCAGCTTAGAACCCGGGACTCCTGCCTACGAGCAGTACTTC. Residues: CASSLEPGTPAYEQYF.

The V gene is TRBV11-2, the J gene TRBJ1-2; no clear D gene. V was shortened by 5 bases and J by 3 bases, with 16 bases between the two germline ends. CDR3 size: 15 residues. Germline values: CDR1 SGHAT, CDR2 FQNNGV. CDR3 DNA sequence: TGTGCCAGCAGCCAACACCGGGAGGAGGACTATGGCTACACCTTC. Its protein product is CASSQHREEDYGYTF.

A single count supports this clone. This chain joins TRBV7-2 and TRBJ2-2; TRBD1 aligns across 8 bases. Per germline, CDR1 SGHTA and CDR2 FQGNSA. The trim removed 6 bases at V and 3 bases at J, leaving 12 bases unmatched. CDR3 length equals 17 residues. The CDR3 bases are TGTGCCAGCAGTCACAACTCCGGGACAGGAGACACCGGGGAGCTGTTTTTT. Amino acids: CASSHNSGTGDTGELFF. The full variable domain, in which reference TRBV7-2 and TRBJ2-2 provide the parts outside the CDR3, is GAGVSQSPSNKVTEKGKDVELRCDPISGHTALYWYRQSLGQGLEFLIYFQGNSAPDKSGLPSDRFSAERTGGSVSTLTIQRTQQEDSAVYLCASSHNSGTGDTGELFFGEGSRLTVL.

This clone was observed a single time. This chain connects TRBV6-4 to TRBJ2-3, with 13 bases lining up with TRBD2. V was clipped by 5 bases and J by 2 bases; unmatched bases: 13. CDR1 is MRHNA and CDR2 is SNTAGT in the germline V gene. The CDR3 consists of 19 residues. In DNA form, the CDR3 reads TGTGCCAGCAGTTCATCCGGACTAGCGGGGGAGGGTGTCACAGATACGCAGTATTTT. Protein sequence: CASSSSGLAGEGVTDTQYF.

The V gene is TRBV5-8, the J gene TRBJ1-1, with unresolved D. CDR3 length: 17 amino acids. Looked up from germline, CDR1 is SGHTS and CDR2 is YDEGEE. The V end lost 4 bases, the J end lost 0 bases, and 19 bases lay between the germline ends. CDR3 residues: CASSEAPPTEVNTEAFF. DNA for the CDR3: TGTGCCAGCAGCGAGGCCCCCCCTACCGAAGTGAACACTGAAGCTTTCTTT.

This clone was recorded only once. The J gene is TRBJ2-7, the V gene TRBV7-2; 8 bases fit TRBD1. This CDR3 comprises 15 residues. Germline trimming cut 5 bases from V and 4 bases from J; bases unmatched to any gene: 10. Germline V lookup: CDR1 SGHTA, CDR2 FQGNSA. CDR3 residues: CASSEPGTGQYEQYF. The CDR3 DNA reads as TGTGCCAGCAGCGAACCCGGGACAGGCCAATACGAGCAGTACTTC.

The V and J genes are TRBV4-3 and TRBJ2-2, with TRBD1 identical over 8 bases. This CDR3 region has 17 residues. Per the germline V gene, CDR1 is LGHNA and CDR2 is YSLEER. V shed 4 bases, J shed 3 bases, and the junction held 10 bases outside the gene matches. The DNA of the CDR3 is TGCGCCAGCAGCCCCCGGGGGCAGGGGGCGGACACCGGGGAGCTGTTTTTT. Amino acid sequence: CASSPRGQGADTGELFF.

The J gene is TRBJ1-3, the V gene TRBV7-9; tentatively, D is TRBD1 (5 bases). Trimming stripped 1 base from V and 0 bases from J, with 13 bases between. The length of the CDR3 is 17 residues. Germline-derived CDR1 and CDR2 are SEHNR and FQNEAQ (reference sequence). The CDR3 spells CASSLGPDRSSGNTIYF. CDR3 in DNA: TGTGCCAGCAGCTTAGGTCCCGACAGAAGCTCTGGAAACACCATATATTTT.

V and J are TRBV5-6 and TRBJ2-6; D may be TRBD2 (5 bases). V lost 4 bases to trimming and J lost 0 bases, with 14 bases between them. The CDR3 is 17 residues long. In germline, CDR1 is SGHDT, CDR2 YYEEEE. The CDR3 sequence: CASSPRGEYSGANVLTF. CDR3 coding DNA: TGTGCCAGCAGCCCCCGGGGAGAATACTCTGGGGCCAACGTCCTGACTTTC.

The chain is built from TRBV29-1 and TRBJ1-2, with TRBD1 matching 8 bases. J was trimmed by 5 bases and V by 5 bases; bases with no gene match: 19. The CDR3 is 17 residues long. Per germline, CDR1 SQVTM and CDR2 ANQGSEA. The CDR3 protein is CSVPISPGGQGGYGYTF. CDR3 DNA: TGCAGCGTTCCAATCAGCCCCGGAGGACAGGGCGGTTATGGCTACACCTTC. Drawing the rest from reference TRBV29-1 and TRBJ1-2, the complete variable domain is SAVISQKPSRDICQRGTSLTIQCQVDSQVTMMFWYRQQPGQSLTLIATANQGSEATYESGFVIDKFPISRPNLTFSTLTVSNMSPEDSSIYLCSVPISPGGQGGYGYTFGSGTRLTVV.

V is TRBV5-6 and J is TRBJ1-2; possibly TRBD1 for D (6 bases). The CDR3 loop spans 15 amino acids. V dropped 4 bases and J dropped 1 base, with 14 bases sitting between them. CDR1 and CDR2 (germline): SGHDT, YYEEEE. The CDR3 reads CASSLRTAYNYGYTF. CDR3 sequence (DNA): TGTGCCAGCAGCCTAAGGACAGCTTATAACTATGGCTACACCTTC.

The chain combines TRBV11-2 with TRBJ2-7; D gene uncertain. V shed 3 bases and J shed 2 bases, with 8 bases lying between them. The V gene's germline CDR1 is SGHAT and CDR2 FQNNGV. The CDR3 contains 13 residues. CDR3 nucleotides: TGTGCCAGCAGCTTCGACATAACCTACGAGCAGTACTTC. This translates into CASSFDITYEQYF.

This clone was detected only a few times. CDR3: CASSVDRAGYGYTF. Written as DNA, the CDR3 is TGTGCCAGCAGCGTAGATAGGGCGGGTTATGGCTACACCTTC. This chain connects TRBV9 to TRBJ1-2, with D unclear. Germline V gives CDR1 SGDLS, CDR2 YYNGEE. The CDR3 covers 14 residues. V dropped 0 bases and J dropped 5 bases, with 11 bases sitting between them.

The chain has TRBV4-3 and TRBJ2-1, with 15 bases fitting TRBD2. J lost 6 bases, V lost 3 bases, and 12 bases had no gene match. The CDR3 spans 19 residues. From germline, CDR1 is LGHNA and CDR2 YSLEER. The CDR3 nucleotides read TGCGCCAGCAGCCATTTCTGGACTAGCGGGGGGGCTGGGTTCAATGAGCAGTTCTTC. It encodes CASSHFWTSGGAGFNEQFF.

The rearrangement links TRBV4-1 to TRBJ2-6; tentatively, D is TRBD1 (6 bases). The CDR3 length is 15 residues. CDR1 MGHRA and CDR2 YSYEKL come from the germline V gene. V lost 4 bases and J 1 base, leaving 8 bases between the germline ends. CDR3 coding DNA: TGCGCCAGCAGCCCCGGACAGTCTGGGGCCAACGTCCTGACTTTC. This sequence encodes CASSPGQSGANVLTF.

The rearrangement joins TRBV7-9 to TRBJ1-5; tentatively, D is TRBD1 (6 bases). The CDR3 has 14 amino acids. The V end was cut by 5 bases, the J end by 1 base, with 9 bases between. Germline CDR1 SEHNR, CDR2 FQNEAQ (reference sequence). The CDR3 DNA reads as TGTGCCAGCAGCCCAGGGGCAAGCAATCAGCCCCAGCATTTT. Protein: CASSPGASNQPQHF.